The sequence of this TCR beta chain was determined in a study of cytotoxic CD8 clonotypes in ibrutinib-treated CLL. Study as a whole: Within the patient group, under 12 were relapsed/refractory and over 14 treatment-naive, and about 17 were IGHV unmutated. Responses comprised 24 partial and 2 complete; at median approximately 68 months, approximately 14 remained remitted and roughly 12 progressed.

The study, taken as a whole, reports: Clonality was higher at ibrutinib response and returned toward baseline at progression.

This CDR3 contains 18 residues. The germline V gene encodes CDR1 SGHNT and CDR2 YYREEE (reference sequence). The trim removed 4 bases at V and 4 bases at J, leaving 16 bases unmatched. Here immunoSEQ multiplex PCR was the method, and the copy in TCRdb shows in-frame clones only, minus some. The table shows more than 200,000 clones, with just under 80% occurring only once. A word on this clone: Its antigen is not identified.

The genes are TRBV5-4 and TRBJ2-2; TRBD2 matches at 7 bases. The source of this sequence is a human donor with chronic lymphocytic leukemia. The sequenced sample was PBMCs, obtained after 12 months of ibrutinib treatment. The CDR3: CASSLHRGVTGTTGELFF. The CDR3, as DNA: TGTGCCAGCAGCCTCCACCGGGGGGTTACGGGAACCACCGGGGAGCTGTTTTTT.